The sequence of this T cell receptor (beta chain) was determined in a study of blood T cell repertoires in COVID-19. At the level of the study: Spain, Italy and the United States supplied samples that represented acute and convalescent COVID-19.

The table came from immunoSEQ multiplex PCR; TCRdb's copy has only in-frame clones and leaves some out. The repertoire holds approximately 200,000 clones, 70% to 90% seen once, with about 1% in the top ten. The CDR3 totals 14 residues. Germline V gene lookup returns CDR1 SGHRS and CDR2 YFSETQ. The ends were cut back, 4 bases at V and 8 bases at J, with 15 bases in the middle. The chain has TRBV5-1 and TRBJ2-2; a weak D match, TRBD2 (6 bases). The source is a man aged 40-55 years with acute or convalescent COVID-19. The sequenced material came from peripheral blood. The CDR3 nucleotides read TGCGCCAGCAGCCCCACTGAGGCGGGGGGGGAGCTGTTTTTT. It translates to CASSPTEAGGELFF.